This T cell receptor beta chain was profiled in a study of OX40 agonist ivuxolimab in advanced cancers. The protocol was immunoSEQ multiplex PCR, while the TCRdb copy is restricted to in-frame clones and leaves out a portion. The sample holds about 140,000 clones; about 92% are singletons and the top ten take roughly 1%. The V end lost 3 bases, the J end lost 0 bases, and 14 bases lay between the germline ends. The CDR3 spans 16 residues. Germline loops: CDR1 LGHNA, CDR2 YSLEER. Here the sequenced sample was CD4+ or CD8+ T cells sorted from blood, taken in a trial of the OX40 agonist ivuxolimab. The clonotype originates from an adult with an advanced solid tumor such as melanoma, head and neck, liver or kidney cancer. The rearrangement links TRBV4-3 to TRBJ1-2; no clear D. In DNA form, the CDR3 reads TGCGCCAGCAGCCACCTGGACCGTCCCTCTAACTATGGCTACACCTTC. Its protein is CASSHLDRPSNYGYTF.